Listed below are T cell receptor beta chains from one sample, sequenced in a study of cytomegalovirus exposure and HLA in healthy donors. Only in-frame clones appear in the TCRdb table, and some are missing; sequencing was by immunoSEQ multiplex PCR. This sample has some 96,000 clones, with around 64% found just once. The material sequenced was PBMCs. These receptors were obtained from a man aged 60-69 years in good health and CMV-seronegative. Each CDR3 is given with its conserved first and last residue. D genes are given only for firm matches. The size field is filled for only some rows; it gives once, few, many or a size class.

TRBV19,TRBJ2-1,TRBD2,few,CASSILGLAGGNNEQFF,TGTGCCAGTAGTATTTTAGGACTAGCGGGAGGGAACAATGAGCAGTTCTTC
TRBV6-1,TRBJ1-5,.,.,CASSPQGIGNQPQHF,TGTGCCAGCAGTCCGCAGGGGATAGGCAATCAGCCCCAGCATTTT
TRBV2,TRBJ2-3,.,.,CASYRERYTQYF,TGTGCCAGCTACCGGGAGAGGTATACGCAGTATTTT
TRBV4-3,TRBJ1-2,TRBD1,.,CASSRTGDYGYTF,TGCGCCAGCAGCCGGACAGGGGACTATGGCTACACCTTC
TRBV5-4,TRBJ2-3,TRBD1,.,CASSLSGTGGDTQYF,TGTGCCAGCAGCTTGTCCGGGACAGGGGGAGATACGCAGTATTTT
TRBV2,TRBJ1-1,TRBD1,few,CASSTETGYTEAFF,TGTGCCAGCAGTACCGAGACAGGGTACACTGAAGCTTTCTTT
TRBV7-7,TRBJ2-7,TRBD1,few,CASSLDRAYEQYF,TGTGCCAGCAGCCTAGACAGGGCCTACGAGCAGTACTTC
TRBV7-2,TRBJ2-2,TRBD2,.,CASSLERLAGRAGELFF,TGTGCCAGCAGCTTAGAGAGACTAGCGGGACGAGCCGGGGAGCTGTTTTTT
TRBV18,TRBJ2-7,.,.,CASSPLSGFEQYF,TGTGCCAGCTCACCTCTGTCGGGTTTCGAGCAGTACTTC
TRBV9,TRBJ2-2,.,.,CASSAQLQDTGELFF,TGTGCCAGCAGCGCCCAGCTGCAGGACACCGGGGAGCTGTTTTTT
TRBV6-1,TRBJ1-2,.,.,CASRGRAYGYTF,TGTGCCAGCAGAGGGAGGGCCTATGGCTACACCTTC
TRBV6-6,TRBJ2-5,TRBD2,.,CASSSISGGAEETQYF,TGTGCCAGCAGTTCCATAAGCGGGGGAGCCGAAGAGACCCAGTACTTC
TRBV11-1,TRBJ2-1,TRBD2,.,CASSSGGTSGHNEQFF,TGTGCCAGCAGCAGTGGTGGGACTAGCGGACACAATGAGCAGTTCTTC
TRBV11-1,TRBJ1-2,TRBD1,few,CASSLHGGQPLGYTF,TGTGCCAGCAGCCTCCACGGGGGACAGCCCCTTGGCTACACCTTC
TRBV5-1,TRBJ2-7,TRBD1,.,CASRQLEGAAYEQYF,TGCGCCAGCAGACAGTTAGAGGGGGCCGCCTACGAGCAGTACTTC
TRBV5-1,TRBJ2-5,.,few,CASSIMTGEETQYF,TGCGCCAGCAGCATAATGACAGGTGAAGAGACCCAGTACTTC
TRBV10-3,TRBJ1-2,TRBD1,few,CAISEMTGLKTNYGYTF,TGTGCCATCAGTGAGATGACAGGGCTTAAAACTAACTATGGCTACACCTTC
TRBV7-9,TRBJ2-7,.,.,CASSLALGVREQYF,TGTGCCAGCAGCTTAGCGCTCGGGGTTAGAGAGCAGTACTTC
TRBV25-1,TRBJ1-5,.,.,CASARDINQPQHF,TGTGCCAGCGCCCGGGACATCAATCAGCCCCAGCATTTT
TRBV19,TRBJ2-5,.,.,CASSMWTINAETQYF,TGTGCCAGTAGTATGTGGACAATTAACGCAGAGACCCAGTACTTC
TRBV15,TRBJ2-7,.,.,CATSRDPGSSYEQYF,TGTGCCACCAGCAGAGATCCCGGGAGCTCCTACGAGCAGTACTTC
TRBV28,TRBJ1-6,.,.,CASSRGTYNSPLHF,TGTGCCAGCAGTCGAGGGACCTATAATTCACCCCTCCACTTT
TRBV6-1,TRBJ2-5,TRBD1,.,CATYRQGGPRETQYF,TGTGCCACCTATCGACAGGGTGGCCCCCGAGAGACCCAGTACTTC
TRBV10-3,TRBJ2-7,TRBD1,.,CAISIDRARSYEQYF,TGTGCCATCAGCATCGACAGGGCCCGCTCCTACGAGCAGTACTTC
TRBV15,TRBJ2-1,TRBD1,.,CATRDRVTSYNEQFF,TGTGCCACCAGAGACAGGGTTACGTCCTACAATGAGCAGTTCTTC
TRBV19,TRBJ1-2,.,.,CASTKAERNYGYTF,TGTGCCAGTACCAAAGCGGAACGGAACTATGGCTACACCTTC
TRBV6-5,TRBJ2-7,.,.,CASSYVSGAYEQYF,TGTGCCAGCAGTTACGTGTCGGGAGCCTACGAGCAGTACTTC
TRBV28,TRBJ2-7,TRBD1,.,CASSGTGGAYEQYF,TGTGCCAGCAGTGGGACAGGGGGCGCCTACGAGCAGTACTTC
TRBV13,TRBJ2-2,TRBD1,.,CASSLRQGGTGELFF,TGTGCCAGCAGCTTACGACAGGGTGGCACCGGGGAGCTGTTTTTT
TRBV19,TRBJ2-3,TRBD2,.,CASSIEGLAEWTDTQYF,TGTGCCAGTAGTATAGAGGGACTAGCGGAATGGACAGATACGCAGTATTTT
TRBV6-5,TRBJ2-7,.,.,CASSTLGQEQYF,TGTGCCAGCAGTACCCTTGGACAGGAGCAGTACTTC
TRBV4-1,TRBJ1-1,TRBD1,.,CASSQVGGGRSTEAFF,TGCGCCAGCAGCCAAGTAGGGGGCGGTCGGTCCACTGAAGCTTTCTTT
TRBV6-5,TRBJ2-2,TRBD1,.,CASSVGTGVAGELFF,TGTGCCAGCAGCGTTGGGACAGGGGTTGCCGGGGAGCTGTTTTTT
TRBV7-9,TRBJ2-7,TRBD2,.,CASSLVGGGAYEQYF,TGTGCCAGCAGCTTAGTTGGCGGGGGAGCCTACGAGCAGTACTTC
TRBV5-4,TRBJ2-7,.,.,CASSPTEVREQYF,TGTGCCAGCAGCCCGACAGAGGTGAGGGAGCAGTACTTC
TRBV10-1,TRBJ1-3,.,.,CASSESIGNTIYF,TGCGCCAGCAGTGAGTCTATTGGAAACACCATATATTTT
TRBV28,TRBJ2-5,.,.,CASRVQNVETQYF,TGTGCCAGCAGGGTACAGAATGTCGAGACCCAGTACTTC
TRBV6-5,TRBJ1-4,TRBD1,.,CASSYRQGYEKLFF,TGTGCCAGCAGTTACAGACAGGGTTATGAAAAACTGTTTTTT
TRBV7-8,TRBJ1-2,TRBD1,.,CASSLGGQYGYTF,TGTGCCAGCAGCTTAGGGGGACAGTATGGCTACACCTTC
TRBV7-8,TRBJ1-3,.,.,CASSLSGIGNTIYF,TGTGCCAGCAGCTTATCGGGGATTGGAAACACCATATATTTT
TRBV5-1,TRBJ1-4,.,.,CASSDPQGSDEKLFF,TGCGCCAGCAGCGACCCACAGGGCTCGGACGAAAAACTGTTTTTT
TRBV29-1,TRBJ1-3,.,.,CSVAQNGNTIYF,TGCAGCGTTGCACAGAATGGAAACACCATATATTTT
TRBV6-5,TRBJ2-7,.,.,CASSRGAVSYEQYF,TGTGCCAGCAGTCGGGGGGCAGTCTCCTACGAGCAGTACTTC
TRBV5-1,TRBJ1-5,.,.,CASSLKEELKSQHF,TGCGCCAGCAGCTTGAAGGAGGAATTAAAGTCCCAGCATTTT
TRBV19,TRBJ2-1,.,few,CASSIIGGYNEQFF,TGTGCCAGTAGTATCATCGGGGGCTACAATGAGCAGTTCTTC
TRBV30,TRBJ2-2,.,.,CAWSVAGMNTGELFF,TGTGCCTGGAGTGTTGCGGGGATGAACACCGGGGAGCTGTTTTTT
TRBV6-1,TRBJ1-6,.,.,CASSVTGVNSPLHF,TGTGCCAGCAGTGTAACAGGAGTTAATTCACCCCTCCACTTT
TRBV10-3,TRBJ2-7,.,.,CAHGRGGDEQYF,TGTGCTCACGGACGGGGTGGCGACGAGCAGTACTTC
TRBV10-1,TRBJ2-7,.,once,CASRSWDITYEQYF,TGCGCCAGCAGGTCGTGGGACATCACCTACGAGCAGTACTTC
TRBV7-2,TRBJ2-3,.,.,CASSLAPPSTDTQYF,TGTGCCAGCAGCTTAGCTCCCCCTAGCACAGATACGCAGTATTTT
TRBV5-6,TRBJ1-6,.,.,CASSSRWSYNSPLHF,TGTGCCAGCAGCTCCCGGTGGTCCTATAATTCACCCCTCCACTTT